The T cell receptor (beta chain) under discussion was sequenced for a study of T cells after yellow fever vaccination. The study's findings and limits: Reappearance after the booster was observed for most primary-vaccination clones (96% CD4, over 70% CD8). A minor fraction of clonotypes spanned both CD4 and CD8 compartments. A weaker secondary response peaked on day 5, the primary on day 15.

TCRdb reprocessed the 5' RACE reads via MiXCR and lists one record per CDR3 protein. The sample includes some 120,000 distinct CDR3 sequences, 8.9% of them seen just once. This clonotype was picked up a small number of times. The antigen is undetermined. The V gene lost 3 bases and the J gene lost 7 bases, with 13 bases spanning the gap. Germline loops: CDR1 LGHNA, CDR2 YSLEER. This CDR3 comprises 14 residues. The sequence was collected from a man between 18 and 29 years old who received the YFV17D yellow fever vaccine. The sample in question was CD8+ T cells sorted from PBMCs, obtained on the day of the yellow fever booster vaccination. This chain joins TRBV4-3 and TRBJ1-5; perhaps TRBD1 as D (6 bases). CDR3 sequence (DNA): TGCGCCAGCAGCCATGGCAGGGGTGGCCAGCCCCAGCATTTT. It encodes CASSHGRGGQPQHF.